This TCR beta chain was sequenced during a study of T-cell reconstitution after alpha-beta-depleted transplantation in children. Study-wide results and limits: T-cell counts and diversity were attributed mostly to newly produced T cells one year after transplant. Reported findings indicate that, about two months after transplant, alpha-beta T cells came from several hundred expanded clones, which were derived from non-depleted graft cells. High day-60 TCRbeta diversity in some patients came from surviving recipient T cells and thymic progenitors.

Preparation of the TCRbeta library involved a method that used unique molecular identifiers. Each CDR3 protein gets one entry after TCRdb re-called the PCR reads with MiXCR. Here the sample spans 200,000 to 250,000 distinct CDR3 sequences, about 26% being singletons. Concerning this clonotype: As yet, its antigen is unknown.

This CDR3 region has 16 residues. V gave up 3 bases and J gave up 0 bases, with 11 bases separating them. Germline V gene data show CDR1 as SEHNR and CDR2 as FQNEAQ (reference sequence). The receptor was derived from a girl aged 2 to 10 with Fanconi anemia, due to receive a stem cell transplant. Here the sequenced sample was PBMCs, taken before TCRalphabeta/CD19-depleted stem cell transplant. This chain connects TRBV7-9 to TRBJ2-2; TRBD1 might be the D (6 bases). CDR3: CASSLGHPANTGELFF. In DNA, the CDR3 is TGTGCCAGCAGCTTGGGACACCCGGCGAACACCGGGGAGCTGTTTTTT.